The clone carrying this TCR beta chain has a handful of counts. The record originates from a study of T cells in localized non-small cell lung cancer. Using immunoSEQ multiplex PCR, the repertoire was profiled, and TCRdb retains in-frame clones only, with some absent. The sample comprises thousands of clones, 20% to 25% of which are singletons, and under 10% rests with the top ten. CDR1 SGDLS and CDR2 YYNGEE come from the germline V gene. The CDR3 has 15 amino acids. Trimming removed 0 bases from V and 6 bases from J, with 13 bases in between. The sequencing here drew on lung tumor tissue, taken before any cancer treatment. The TCR was taken from a male donor aged 60 or older with stage III squamous cell lung carcinoma. The chain is built from TRBV9 and TRBJ2-4; D may be TRBD1 (5 bases). The CDR3 spells CASSVDPGRGNIQYF. The DNA of the CDR3 is TGTGCCAGCAGCGTAGACCCTGGTAGGGGAAACATTCAGTACTTC.